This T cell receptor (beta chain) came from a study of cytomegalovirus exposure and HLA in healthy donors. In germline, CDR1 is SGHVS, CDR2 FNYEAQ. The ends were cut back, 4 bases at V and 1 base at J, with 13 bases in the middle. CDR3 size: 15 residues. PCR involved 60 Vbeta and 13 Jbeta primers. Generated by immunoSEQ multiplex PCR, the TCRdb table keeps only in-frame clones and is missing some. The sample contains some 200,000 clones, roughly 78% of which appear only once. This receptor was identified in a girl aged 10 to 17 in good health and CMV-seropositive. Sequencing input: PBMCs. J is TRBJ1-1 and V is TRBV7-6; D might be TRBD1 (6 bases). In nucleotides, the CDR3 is TGTGCCAGCAGCTCGGCGGGGGGCGCGAACACTGAAGCTTTCTTT. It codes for CASSSAGGANTEAFF.